The 24 T cell receptor beta chains listed next were all sequenced from one sample in a study of blood T cell repertoires in COVID-19. Produced via immunoSEQ multiplex PCR; TCRdb's table is partial and in-frame only. The sample records some 220,000 clones, 85% being singletons. Sequenced: peripheral blood. The receptors come from a woman aged 70-85 years with COVID-19, enrolled during active disease.

V gene TRBV11-3 combines with J gene TRBJ2-4; maybe TRBD1 (5 bases). CDR3 size: 13 residues. Germline-derived CDR1 and CDR2 are SGHNT and YENEEA. V was pared by 5 bases and J by 9 bases, with 14 bases between. The CDR3 nucleotides are TGTGCCAGCAGCCTTCGACAGTCGGGCATTCAGTACTTC. Its protein is CASSLRQSGIQYF.

The sample holds a few counts of this clone. One junction end disagrees with the germline gene, perhaps due to a read error. The chain recombines TRBV11-2 with TRBJ2-7, with D perhaps TRBD2 (5 bases). The CDR3 length is 12 residues. Germline lookup yields CDR1 SGHAT and CDR2 FQNNGV. CDR3 in amino acids: CASSSPGTGPLF. In DNA, the CDR3 is TGTGCCAGCAGCTCCCCGGGAACGGGCCCGTTATTC.

The chain is built from TRBV18 and TRBJ2-5; D gene ambiguous. CDR1 and CDR2 from the germline V gene are KGHSH and LQKENI. Trimming took off 2 bases at V and 2 bases at J, with 9 bases between the two ends. The CDR3 is made up of 14 amino acids. DNA for the CDR3: TGTGCCAGCTCACCATACGAGTCTCAAGAGACCCAGTACTTC. This codes for CASSPYESQETQYF.

This clone was seen just once. V usage is TRBV5-6 and J usage is TRBJ2-3; 9 bases match TRBD2. The CDR3 spans 16 residues. The germline V gene has CDR1 SGHDT and CDR2 YYEEEE. Losses at the gene ends were 0 bases for V and 2 bases for J; bases not matched to a gene: 4. CDR3: CASSLDSGGTTDTQYF. DNA for the CDR3: TGTGCCAGCAGCTTGGATAGCGGGGGAACCACAGATACGCAGTATTTT.

This clone was seen once. The chain recombines TRBV27 with TRBJ1-1, with 9 bases aligning to TRBD1. The CDR3 loop spans 14 amino acids. The V gene's germline CDR1 is MNHEY and CDR2 SMNVEV (reference sequence). V was pared by 10 bases and J by 5 bases, with 11 bases of the junction left unmatched. In nucleotides, the CDR3 is TGTGCCACTCACCGGGACAGGGTCGGGACTGAAGCTTTCTTT. Translated, it gives CATHRDRVGTEAFF.

The CDR3 sequence: CATSRETGRSGYGYTF. CDR3 coding DNA: TGTGCCACCAGCAGAGAGACAGGGCGTTCGGGCTATGGCTACACCTTC. This chain joins TRBV15 and TRBJ1-2; 7 bases fit TRBD1. CDR1 is LNHNV, CDR2 YYDKDF, per germline (reference sequence). The CDR3 runs 16 residues. J gave up 4 bases and V 0 bases, and 8 bases lay outside the gene matches. The entire variable domain, with the rest obtained from reference TRBV15 and TRBJ1-2, is as follows: DAMVIQNPRYQVTQFGKPVTLSCSQTLNHNVMYWYQQKSSQAPKLLFHYYDKDFNNEADTPDNFQSRRPNTSFCFLDIRSPGLGDTAMYLCATSRETGRSGYGYTFGSGTRLTVV.

This clone has only one observation. The chain carries TRBV19 and TRBJ2-7; D is perhaps TRBD2 (6 bases). Germline CDR1 LNHDA, CDR2 SQIVND (reference sequence). This CDR3 is 14 amino acids long. Trimming left V 3 bases short and J 6 bases short, with 15 bases between. DNA of the CDR3: TGTGCCAGTAGTATGGAGGGACCCAAGGGCGAGCAGTACTTC. It codes for CASSMEGPKGEQYF.

V and J are TRBV5-3 and TRBJ1-2; TRBD1 aligns across 9 bases. TRBV5-3 qualifies as an ORF whose function is uncertain. The CDR3 extends over 15 amino acids. J gave up 3 bases and V 2 bases, and 5 bases lay outside the gene matches. CDR3 region: CARSFGTGPHYGYTF. The CDR3 DNA follows: TGTGCCAGAAGCTTCGGGACAGGGCCACACTATGGCTACACCTTC.

The J gene is TRBJ1-4, the V gene TRBV7-9; weak D call: TRBD1 (5 bases). The germline V and J ends were trimmed by 3 bases and 2 bases, with 10 bases remaining between them. The CDR3 length is 15 residues. Germline assignment: CDR1 SEHNR and CDR2 FQNEAQ (reference sequence). The DNA of the CDR3 is TGTGCCAGCAGCTTCAGGGATTTTACTAATGAAAAACTGTTTTTT. Translating gives CASSFRDFTNEKLFF.

This clone occurred a few times. The chain uses TRBV6-2 or TRBV6-3 and TRBJ1-1; 8 bases fit TRBD1. This CDR3 spans 13 amino acids. Looked up from germline, CDR1 is MNHEY and CDR2 is SVGEGT. Trimming took 5 bases from V and 8 from J; bases not matched to a gene: 7. CDR3 nucleotide sequence: TGTGCCAGCAGTGACCCGGACAGGGCGGAAGCTTTCTTT. This gives the protein CASSDPDRAEAFF.

The chain joins TRBV7-8 to TRBJ2-7; 12 bases are shared with TRBD2. Germline V CDR1 and CDR2: SGHVS, FQNEAQ. Trimming at V came to 1 base and at J to 0 bases, leaving 13 bases not matched to a gene. There are 20 residues in the CDR3. CDR3 residues: CASSLGIRASGRGSSYEQYF. In DNA form, the CDR3 reads TGTGCCAGCAGCTTAGGGATTAGGGCTAGCGGGAGGGGGAGCTCCTACGAGCAGTACTTC.

V and J are TRBV6-6 and TRBJ1-5, with D perhaps matching TRBD1 (6 bases). V lost 5 bases and J lost 7, with 21 bases in between. This CDR3 has 16 residues. Germline values: CDR1 MNHNY, CDR2 SVGAGI (reference sequence). DNA of the CDR3: TGTGCCAGCAGTGCCCCGACGGGGGGCGGATTCCAGCCCCAGCATTTT. Translating it yields CASSAPTGGGFQPQHF.

V and J are TRBV19 and TRBJ1-2, with D uncertain. CDR3 length: 13 amino acids. V lost 7 bases and J lost 3, with 12 bases in between. Germline V gives CDR1 LNHDA, CDR2 SQIVND (reference sequence). Here the CDR3 DNA reads TGTGCCAGTAACTCGGGAATCTACTATGGCTACACCTTC. Its protein product is CASNSGIYYGYTF. Looking up the rest from reference TRBV19 and TRBJ1-2 gives the full variable domain: DGGITQSPKYLFRKEGQNVTLSCEQNLNHDAMYWYRQDPGQGLRLIYYSQIVNDFQKGDIAEGYSVSREKKESFPLTVTSAQKNPTAFYLCASNSGIYYGYTFGSGTRLTVV.

This chain connects TRBV27 to TRBJ1-2; 8 bases map to TRBD1. CDR1 is MNHEY, CDR2 SMNVEV, per germline (reference sequence). The V segment lost 5 bases and the J segment 8 bases; nucleotides outside the gene matches: 7. The CDR3 runs to 13 residues. CDR3 in amino acids: CASSPPGGGGYTF. The CDR3 bases are TGTGCCAGCAGTCCACCAGGGGGCGGGGGCTACACCTTC.

This sequence joins TRBV5-1 and TRBJ2-2; possible D gene TRBD1, 6 bases. The CDR3 extends over 16 amino acids. CDR1 SGHRS and CDR2 YFSETQ come from the germline V gene. V was pared by 4 bases and J by 3 bases, with 16 bases between. The CDR3 DNA sequence: TGCGCCAGCAGCGTTCAGGGGTTTGTTGACACCGGGGAGCTGTTTTTT. Translated: CASSVQGFVDTGELFF.

CDR3 residues: CASSIRDYTDTQYF. In nucleotides, the CDR3 is TGTGCCAGCAGCATAAGGGACTACACAGATACGCAGTATTTT. The V gene is TRBV11-3, the J gene TRBJ2-3; 7 bases fit TRBD2. This CDR3 has 14 residues. The J segment lost 2 bases and the V segment lost 5 bases, leaving 4 bases of the junction unmatched. Germline V gives CDR1 SGHNT, CDR2 YENEEA.

This clone turned up a few times. CDR3: CASSHIEAGETQFF. CDR3 DNA: TGTGCCAGCAGCCATATCGAGGCGGGAGAGACGCAGTTCTTC. The chain combines TRBV3-1 (or the pseudogene TRBV3-2) with TRBJ2-1, with 7 bases that match TRBD2. There are 14 residues in the CDR3. After removal of 3 bases from V and 12 bases from J, the junction contained 11 bases not matched to a gene. CDR1 and CDR2 (germline): LGHDT, YNNKEL (reference sequence).

The CDR3 DNA sequence: TGCAGCGCTGACAGTTCGAACACCGGGGAGCTGTTTTTT. This sequence encodes CSADSSNTGELFF. The V gene is TRBV29-1, the J gene TRBJ2-2; tentative D call: TRBD1 (5 bases). With 7 bases removed from V and 0 bases from J, the gap between germline ends came to 9 bases. Looked up from germline, CDR1 is SQVTM and CDR2 is ANQGSEA. This CDR3 region has 13 residues.

This chain connects TRBV19 to TRBJ1-1; TRBD1 agrees at 7 bases. V lost 5 bases, J lost 5 bases, and 14 bases stayed unmatched. From germline, CDR1 is LNHDA and CDR2 SQIVND (reference sequence). The CDR3 contains 16 residues. CDR3 region: CASSPSGTGVATEAFF. CDR3 sequence (DNA): TGTGCCAGTAGTCCGTCGGGAACAGGGGTTGCGACTGAAGCTTTCTTT.

V gene TRBV7-6 combines with J gene TRBJ2-5, with 8 bases matching TRBD2. Per the germline V gene, CDR1 is SGHVS and CDR2 is FNYEAQ. V lost 5 bases, J lost 4 bases, and 12 bases stayed unmatched. The CDR3 extends over 16 amino acids. The CDR3, as DNA: TGTGCCAGCAGCCGTCAGATAGCGGGGAACGGAGAGACCCAGTACTTC. Its translation: CASSRQIAGNGETQYF.

J is TRBJ2-2 and V is TRBV18; no reliable D call. Germline-derived CDR1 and CDR2 are KGHSH and LQKENI. This CDR3 has 15 amino acids. V shed 0 bases and J shed 8 bases, with 13 bases lying between them. The chain's CDR3 is CASSPPGSPGGELFF. The CDR3 DNA sequence: TGTGCCAGCTCACCACCAGGCAGCCCAGGAGGGGAGCTGTTTTTT. Full variable domain (outside the CDR3, taken from reference TRBV18 and TRBJ2-2): NAGVMQNPRHLVRRRGQEARLRCSPMKGHSHVYWYRQLPEEGLKFMVYLQKENIIDESGMPKERFSAEFPKEGPSILRIQQVVRGDSAAYFCASSPPGSPGGELFFGEGSRLTVL.

This clone was counted a single time. The rearrangement joins TRBV24-1 to TRBJ1-2; 12 positions agree with TRBD1. The V segment lost 4 bases and the J segment 7 bases; nucleotides outside the gene matches: 6. In germline, CDR1 is KGHDR, CDR2 SFDVKD. The CDR3 extends over 15 amino acids. The CDR3 DNA reads as TGTGCCACCAGTGACCGGGACAGGGGGCGAACTGGCTACACCTTC. It is translated as CATSDRDRGRTGYTF.

This rearrangement joins TRBV5-1 to TRBJ2-3; 13 positions match TRBD2. Germline V gives CDR1 SGHRS, CDR2 YFSETQ. The CDR3 is 17 amino acids. Losses at the gene ends were 4 bases for V and 1 base for J; bases not matched to a gene: 6. CDR3: CASSPTSGGRGTDTQYF. The CDR3 nucleotides read TGCGCCAGCAGCCCGACTAGCGGGGGGCGGGGCACAGATACGCAGTATTTT.

This clone was counted once. V usage is TRBV14 and J usage is TRBJ2-1, with 8 nucleotides matching TRBD1. The trim removed 5 bases at V and 3 bases at J, leaving 18 bases unmatched. Germline lookup yields CDR1 SGHDN and CDR2 FVKESK. The CDR3 is 19 residues long. CDR3 loop: CASSSFTGTGGLGYNEQFF. In DNA, the CDR3 is TGTGCCAGCAGCTCTTTCACCGGGACAGGCGGGCTGGGCTACAATGAGCAGTTCTTC.